This TCR beta chain emerged from a study of blood T cells in healthy people across ages (dated by TCRdb to 2013 to 2016). Concerning the study at large: In model experiments, template switching captured about one uniquely barcoded TCR beta cDNA molecule for every two T cells. Donors of different ages were randomly distributed across sequencing lanes to avoid experimental bias. The study measured age-related changes in TCR beta repertoire diversity using deep sequencing normalized with unique cDNA molecular identifiers. The donors were split into four age groups: young (average about 16 years), middle-aged (about 40), aged (more than 60) and long-lived (roughly 77). Two additional independent replicas of 1 million unique cDNA reads from the same blood draw were analyzed for two donors (one aged 18 to 29 and one aged 80 or older).

The library was prepared using 5' RACE. Sequencing took place on an Illumina HiSeq 2500. The second PCR ran for roughly 7 to 11 cycles and used a J-beta primer mix along with a sample-barcoded 5' primer. A template-switch 5' adaptor carrying 12 random nucleotides introduced a unique molecular identifier onto each TCR beta cDNA molecule. At least 2.5 million CDR3-containing paired-end reads were obtained from each sample. First-strand cDNA was synthesized from all RNA with the Mint cDNA synthesis kit, primed by a TRBC-specific oligonucleotide. Following uracil-DNA glycosylase treatment, a first 18-cycle PCR with universal primers M1SS and BC2_uni_R was performed on all cDNA. In the source study's methods: Normalization of each sample was performed by random selection of 1 million high-quality reads, each carrying a distinct molecular identifier. Instead of being binned into consensus sequences, reads that shared molecular identifiers were thrown out. MiTCR, run with a Q25 quality threshold and the strictest error-elimination algorithm, handled CDR3 identification, clonotype clustering and error correction. Lower-bound total TCR beta diversity was estimated with a nonparametric unseen species model using Euler transformation. The public reads were reprocessed in TCRdb via fastp at Q25 and MiXCR, keeping in-frame beta chains. Rows with one shared CDR3 protein collapse into an entry with the most common genes and DNA. In this record, the V and J calls reflect TCRdb's handling and not the investigators' own analysis. Here the sample has hundreds of thousands of distinct CDR3 sequences; 45% to 50% occur a single time. Together, the top ten hold about an eighth of the sample.

Systemically healthy Caucasian individuals from Russia, some 40 in total and aged roughly 6 to 100 years, were included as donors. Each donor gave around 9.5 milliliters of peripheral blood, collected into EDTA-treated Vacutainer tubes. Ficoll-Paque density-gradient centrifugation was used to isolate PBMCs, with at least 6.5 million obtained per sample. Trizol reagent was used to extract total RNA from the PBMCs, yielding at least 5.5 micrograms per sample. Naive CD45RAhigh/CD27high T cell percentages were measured by flow cytometry on a PBMC aliquot from every donor. The CDR1 and CDR2 encoded by the germline V gene (reference sequence) are MNHEY and SMNVEV. The junction carries 6 bases between V and J, which are trimmed by 3 bases and 9 bases respectively. The CDR3 holds 11 amino acids from the cysteine to the phenylalanine. Of the read, only the CDR3 DNA is kept; its 33 bases are in frame from base 1.

As concerns this clonotype: The antigen it binds to is not known. No much larger clone exists at a distance of one base, and base qualities are not known.

Here is what the overall study found, with its caveats: Since profiling was done on bulk unsorted PBMCs, naive and antigen-experienced compartments could not be conclusively compared. As age increased, observed TCR beta diversity per million T cells dropped in a roughly linear way, and a significant reduction was already evident by age about 40. Donor CMV infection status was unknown, potentially confounding age-related changes in expanded clonotypes. The long-lived group showed more naive CD4+ T cells, fewer expanded clones and increased TCR diversity than the aged group, suggesting age selection. Estimates of total diversity based on one million sequenced T cells were considered lower bounds and underestimates. Observed TCR beta diversity correlated strongly with the percentage of naive T cells measured by flow cytometry.

Sample: blood. The sequence is built from TRBV27 and TRBJ2-1, with the D gene not clear enough to name. The clonotype originates from a man in his thirties or forties in good health. The base sequence is TGTGCCAGCAGTTTTGGTGCTGAGCAGTTCTTC. It translates as CASSFGAEQFF.